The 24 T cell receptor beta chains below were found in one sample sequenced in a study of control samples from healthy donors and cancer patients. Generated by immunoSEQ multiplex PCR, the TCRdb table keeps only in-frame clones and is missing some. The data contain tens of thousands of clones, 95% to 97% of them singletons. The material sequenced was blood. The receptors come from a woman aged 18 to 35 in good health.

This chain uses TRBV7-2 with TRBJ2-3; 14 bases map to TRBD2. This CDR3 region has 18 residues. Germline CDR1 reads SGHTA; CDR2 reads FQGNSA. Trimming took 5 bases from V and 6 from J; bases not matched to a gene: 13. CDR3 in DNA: TGTGCCAGCAGCCCCTTCAGACTAGCGGGGGGGCCTTGGGATACGCAGTATTTT. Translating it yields CASSPFRLAGGPWDTQYF.

CDR3 nucleotides: TGTGCCAGCAGCTTCGGGACAGGGGCGAACACTGAAGCTTTCTTT. It codes for CASSFGTGANTEAFF. V usage is TRBV5-4 and J usage is TRBJ1-1; 10 bases are a match to TRBD1. After removal of 2 bases from V and 1 base from J, the junction contained 2 bases not matched to a gene. The CDR3 length is 15 residues. CDR1 is SGHNT, CDR2 YYREEE, per germline (reference sequence).

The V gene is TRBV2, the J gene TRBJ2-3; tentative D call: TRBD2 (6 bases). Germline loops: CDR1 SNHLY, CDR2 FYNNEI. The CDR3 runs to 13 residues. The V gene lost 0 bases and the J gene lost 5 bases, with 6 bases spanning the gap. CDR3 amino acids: CASSEAREDTQYF. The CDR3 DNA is TGTGCCAGCAGTGAAGCGCGGGAAGATACGCAGTATTTT.

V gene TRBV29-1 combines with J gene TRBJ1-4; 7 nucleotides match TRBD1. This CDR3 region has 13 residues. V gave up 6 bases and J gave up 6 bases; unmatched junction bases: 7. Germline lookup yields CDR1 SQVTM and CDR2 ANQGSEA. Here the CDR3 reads CSVMTGKDEKLFF. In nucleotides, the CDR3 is TGCAGCGTCATGACAGGGAAGGATGAAAAACTGTTTTTT.

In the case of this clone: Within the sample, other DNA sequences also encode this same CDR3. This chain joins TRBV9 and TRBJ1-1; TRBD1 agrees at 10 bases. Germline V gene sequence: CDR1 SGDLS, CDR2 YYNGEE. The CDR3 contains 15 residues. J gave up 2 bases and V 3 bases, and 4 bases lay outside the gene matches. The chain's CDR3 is CASSGRTGGNTEAFF. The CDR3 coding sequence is TGTGCCAGCAGCGGGAGGACAGGGGGTAACACTGAAGCTTTCTTT. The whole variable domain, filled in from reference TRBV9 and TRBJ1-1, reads DSGVTQTPKHLITATGQRVTLRCSPRSGDLSVYWYQQSLDQGLQFLIQYYNGEERAKGNILERFSAQQFPDLHSELNLSSLELGDSALYFCASSGRTGGNTEAFFGQGTRLTVV.

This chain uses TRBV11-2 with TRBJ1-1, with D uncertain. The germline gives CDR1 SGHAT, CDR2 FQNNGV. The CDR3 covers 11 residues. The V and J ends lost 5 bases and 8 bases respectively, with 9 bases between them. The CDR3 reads CASSGNWEAFF. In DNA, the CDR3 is TGTGCCAGCAGCGGTAACTGGGAAGCTTTCTTT.

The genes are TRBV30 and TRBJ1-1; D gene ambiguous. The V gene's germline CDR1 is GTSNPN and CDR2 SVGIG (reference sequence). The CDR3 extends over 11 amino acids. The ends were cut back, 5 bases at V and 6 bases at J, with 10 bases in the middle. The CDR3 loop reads CAWGISAEAFF. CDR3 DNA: TGTGCCTGGGGCATTTCGGCTGAAGCTTTCTTT. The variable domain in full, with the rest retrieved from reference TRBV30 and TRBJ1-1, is SQTIHQWPATLVQPVGSPLSLECTVEGTSNPNLYWYRQAAGRGLQLLFYSVGIGQISSEVPQNLSASRPQDRQFILSSKKLLLSDSGFYLCAWGISAEAFFGQGTRLTVV.

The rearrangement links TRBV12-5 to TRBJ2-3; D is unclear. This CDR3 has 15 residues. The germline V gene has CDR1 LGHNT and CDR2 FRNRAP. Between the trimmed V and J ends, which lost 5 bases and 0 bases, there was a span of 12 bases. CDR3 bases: TGTGCTAGTGGTCGCACCCAGAAGAGCACAGATACGCAGTATTTT. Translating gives CASGRTQKSTDTQYF. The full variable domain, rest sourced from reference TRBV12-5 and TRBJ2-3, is DARVTQTPRHKVTEMGQEVTMRCQPILGHNTVFWYRQTMMQGLELLAYFRNRAPLDDSGMPKDRFSAEMPDATLATLKIQPSEPRDSAVYFCASGRTQKSTDTQYFGPGTRLTVL.

The CDR3 region has the DNA TGCGCCAGCAGCCAAGATTCTGGGGTAGGCAATCAGCCCCAGCATTTT. Its protein is CASSQDSGVGNQPQHF. J is TRBJ1-5 and V is TRBV4-1; D ambiguous. CDR1 is MGHRA, CDR2 YSYEKL, per germline. The CDR3 totals 16 residues. V dropped 0 bases and J dropped 2 bases, with 11 bases sitting between them.

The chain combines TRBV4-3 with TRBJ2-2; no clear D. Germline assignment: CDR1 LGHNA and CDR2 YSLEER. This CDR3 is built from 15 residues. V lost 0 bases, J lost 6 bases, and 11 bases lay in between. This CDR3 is CASSQDYSAAGELFF. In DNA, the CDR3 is TGCGCCAGCAGCCAAGATTATTCGGCAGCCGGGGAGCTGTTTTTT.

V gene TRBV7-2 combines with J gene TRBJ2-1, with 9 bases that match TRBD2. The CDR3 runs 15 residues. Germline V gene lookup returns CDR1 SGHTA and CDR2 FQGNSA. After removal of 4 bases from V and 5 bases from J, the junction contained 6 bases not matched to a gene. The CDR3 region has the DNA TGTGCCAGCAGCTCCTCTAGCGGGGCAAACAATGAGCAGTTCTTC. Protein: CASSSSSGANNEQFF.

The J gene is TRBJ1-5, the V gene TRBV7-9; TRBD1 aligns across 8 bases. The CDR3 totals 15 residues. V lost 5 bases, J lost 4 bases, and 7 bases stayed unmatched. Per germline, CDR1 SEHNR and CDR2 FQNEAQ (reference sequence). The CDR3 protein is CASSGTGGGNQPQHF. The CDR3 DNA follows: TGTGCCAGCAGCGGGACAGGCGGGGGAAATCAGCCCCAGCATTTT.

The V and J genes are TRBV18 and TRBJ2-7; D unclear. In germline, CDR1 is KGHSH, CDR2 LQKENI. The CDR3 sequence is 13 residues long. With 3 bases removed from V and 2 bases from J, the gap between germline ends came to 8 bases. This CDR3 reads CASSPRSTYEQYF. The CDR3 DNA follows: TGTGCCAGCTCACCGAGATCTACCTACGAGCAGTACTTC.

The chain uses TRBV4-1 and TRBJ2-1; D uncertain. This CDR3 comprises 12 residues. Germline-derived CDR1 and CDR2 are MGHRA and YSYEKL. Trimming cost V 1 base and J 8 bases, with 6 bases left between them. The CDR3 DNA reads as TGCGCCAGCAGCCAAGCGCGAGATGAGCAGTTCTTC. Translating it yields CASSQARDEQFF.

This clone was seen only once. CDR3 sequence (DNA): TGTGCCAGCTCGGGGTGGGACGGCAATCAGCCCCAGCATTTT. Translated, it gives CASSGWDGNQPQHF. J is TRBJ1-5 and V is TRBV18, with D maybe TRBD1 (5 bases). Germline CDR1 and CDR2: KGHSH and LQKENI. The CDR3 totals 14 residues. The V end was cut by 6 bases, the J end by 2 bases, with 11 bases between. The full variable domain, rest sourced from reference TRBV18 and TRBJ1-5, is NAGVMQNPRHLVRRRGQEARLRCSPMKGHSHVYWYRQLPEEGLKFMVYLQKENIIDESGMPKERFSAEFPKEGPSILRIQQVVRGDSAAYFCASSGWDGNQPQHFGDGTRLSIL.

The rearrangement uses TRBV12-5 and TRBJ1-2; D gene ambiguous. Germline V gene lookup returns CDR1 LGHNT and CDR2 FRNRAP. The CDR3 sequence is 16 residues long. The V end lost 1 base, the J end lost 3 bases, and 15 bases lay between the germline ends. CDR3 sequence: CASGLASSEDDYGYTF. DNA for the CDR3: TGTGCTAGTGGTTTGGCCTCCAGTGAGGACGACTATGGCTACACCTTC.

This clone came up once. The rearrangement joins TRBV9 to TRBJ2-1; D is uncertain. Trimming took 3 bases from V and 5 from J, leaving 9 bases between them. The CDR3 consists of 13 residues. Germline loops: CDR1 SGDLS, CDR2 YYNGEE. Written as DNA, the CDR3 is TGTGCCAGCAGCGACCTTGGTGACAATGAGCAGTTCTTC. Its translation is CASSDLGDNEQFF.

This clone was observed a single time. This chain's CDR3 is CASSPSPYNEQFF. The CDR3 nucleotides are TGTGCCAGCTCACCAAGCCCCTACAATGAGCAGTTCTTC. The chain combines TRBV18 with TRBJ2-1; no clear D. The length of the CDR3 is 13 residues. Trimming left V 2 bases short and J 2 bases short, with 4 bases between. Germline values: CDR1 KGHSH, CDR2 LQKENI.

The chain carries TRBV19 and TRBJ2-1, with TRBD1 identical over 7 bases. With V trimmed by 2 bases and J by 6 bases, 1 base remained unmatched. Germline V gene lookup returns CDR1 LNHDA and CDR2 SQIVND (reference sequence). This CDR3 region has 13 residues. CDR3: CASSIYRGNEQFF. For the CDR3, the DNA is TGTGCCAGTAGTATATACAGGGGCAATGAGCAGTTCTTC.

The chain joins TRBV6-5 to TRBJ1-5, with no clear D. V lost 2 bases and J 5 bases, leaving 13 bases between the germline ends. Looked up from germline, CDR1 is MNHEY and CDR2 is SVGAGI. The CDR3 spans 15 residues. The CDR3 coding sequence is TGTGCCAGCAGTTACCGGGGAGGGTTTGATCAGCCCCAGCATTTT. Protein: CASSYRGGFDQPQHF.

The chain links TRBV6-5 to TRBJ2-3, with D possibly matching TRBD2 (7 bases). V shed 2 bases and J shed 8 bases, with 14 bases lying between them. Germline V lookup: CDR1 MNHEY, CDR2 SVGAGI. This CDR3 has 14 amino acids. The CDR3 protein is CASSYGGGQATQYF. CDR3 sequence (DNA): TGTGCCAGCAGTTACGGGGGGGGGCAGGCTACGCAGTATTTT.

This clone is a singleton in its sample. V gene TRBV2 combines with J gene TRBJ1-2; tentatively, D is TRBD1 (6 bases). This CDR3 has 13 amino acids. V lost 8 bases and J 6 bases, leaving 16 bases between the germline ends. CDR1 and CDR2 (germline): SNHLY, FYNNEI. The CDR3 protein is CASAPSTGNGYTF. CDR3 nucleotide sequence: TGTGCCAGCGCCCCATCCACAGGGAATGGCTACACCTTC. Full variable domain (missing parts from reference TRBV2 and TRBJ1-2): EPEVTQTPSHQVTQMGQEVILRCVPISNHLYFYWYRQILGQKVEFLVSFYNNEISEKSEIFDDQFSVERPDGSNFTLKIRSTKLEDSAMYFCASAPSTGNGYTFGSGTRLTVV.

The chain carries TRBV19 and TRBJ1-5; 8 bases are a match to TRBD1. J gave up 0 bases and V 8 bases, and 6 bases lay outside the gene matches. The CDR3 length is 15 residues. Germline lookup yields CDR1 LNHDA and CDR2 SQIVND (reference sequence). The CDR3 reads CASGQGPYSNQPQHF. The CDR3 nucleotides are TGTGCCAGTGGACAGGGCCCTTATAGCAATCAGCCCCAGCATTTT.

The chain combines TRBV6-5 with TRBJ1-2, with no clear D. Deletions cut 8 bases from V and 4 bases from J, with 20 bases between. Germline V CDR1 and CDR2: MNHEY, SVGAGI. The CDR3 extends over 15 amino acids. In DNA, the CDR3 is TGTGCCAGCTTTTGGTCGAATCGAGGGTCCTATGGCTACACCTTC. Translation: CASFWSNRGSYGYTF.